One sample yielded the 18 T cell receptor beta chains listed below, sequenced in a study of cytomegalovirus exposure and HLA in healthy donors. PCR used 60 Vbeta primers and 13 Jbeta primers. Sequenced by immunoSEQ multiplex PCR; TCRdb stores in-frame clones only, minus some. The sample includes about 140,000 clones, approximately 80% of them seen just once. The sequenced sample was PBMCs. The receptors were sampled from a man aged 40-49 years in good health and CMV-seropositive.

The J gene is TRBJ2-3, the V gene TRBV6-1; 9 nucleotides line up with TRBD2. V gave up 6 bases and J gave up 4 bases; unmatched junction bases: 8. The CDR3 covers 15 residues. Germline CDR1 and CDR2: MNHNS and SASEGT. The CDR3 nucleotides read TGTGCCAGCAGAGTGGCGGGAGGGAGCGCAGATACGCAGTATTTT. Translating gives CASRVAGGSADTQYF.

This chain joins TRBV19 and TRBJ2-3; 7 nucleotides align to TRBD2. The CDR3 totals 14 residues. J gave up 2 bases and V 7 bases, and 6 bases lay outside the gene matches. CDR1 and CDR2 (germline): LNHDA, SQIVND (reference sequence). CDR3 sequence: CASTWAGDTDTQYF. As DNA, the CDR3 is TGTGCCAGTACCTGGGCGGGGGACACAGATACGCAGTATTTT.

V is TRBV6-5 and J is TRBJ1-2, with D hard to call. The germline V and J ends were trimmed by 0 bases and 4 bases, with 9 bases remaining between them. The CDR3 runs to 14 residues. Germline assignment: CDR1 MNHEY and CDR2 SVGAGI. Here the CDR3 DNA reads TGTGCCAGCAGTTACTCCCAGTCCCTCTATGGCTACACCTTC. Amino acid sequence: CASSYSQSLYGYTF.

The rearrangement joins TRBV7-6 to TRBJ2-7, with a tentative D call TRBD1 (7 bases). Germline V gene lookup returns CDR1 SGHVS and CDR2 FNYEAQ. CDR3 size: 15 residues. V lost 0 bases and J 2 bases, leaving 11 bases between the germline ends. The CDR3 protein is CASSLAGGQPYEQYF. The CDR3, as DNA: TGTGCCAGCAGCTTAGCCGGGGGACAGCCCTACGAGCAGTACTTC.

This chain uses TRBV11-2 with TRBJ1-6; maybe TRBD1 (5 bases). The germline V gene encodes CDR1 SGHAT and CDR2 FQNNGV. The CDR3 consists of 16 residues. Trimming stripped 4 bases from V and 7 bases from J, with 17 bases between. CDR3 protein: CASSSLVAGENSPLHF. The CDR3 nucleotides read TGTGCCAGCAGCTCCCTGGTGGCGGGGGAAAATTCACCCCTCCACTTT.

The sample holds a few counts of this clone. The V gene is TRBV7-8, the J gene TRBJ1-1; a possible D gene is TRBD1 (6 bases). The CDR3 length is 14 residues. Between the trimmed V and J ends, which lost 2 bases and 1 base, there was a span of 8 bases. Germline CDR1 is SGHVS and CDR2 is FQNEAQ. This chain's CDR3 is CASSLYRANTEAFF. The CDR3 DNA reads TGTGCCAGCAGCTTATACAGGGCGAACACTGAAGCTTTCTTT.

V gene TRBV5-1 combines with J gene TRBJ1-1, with a weak D call TRBD1 (6 bases). CDR1 is SGHRS and CDR2 is YFSETQ in the germline V gene. The CDR3 totals 14 residues. V was clipped by 0 bases and J by 1 base, with 7 bases between them. The CDR3 DNA follows: TGCGCCAGCAGCTTGGGGGGGCGGAACACTGAAGCTTTCTTT. Protein product: CASSLGGRNTEAFF.

This sequence joins TRBV5-1 and TRBJ2-1; 8 bases line up with TRBD2. Trimming cost V 0 bases and J 7 bases; bases outside gene matches: 12. Germline values: CDR1 SGHRS, CDR2 YFSETQ. This CDR3 has 17 residues. The CDR3: CASSLGVRTSFGNEQFF. The DNA for the CDR3 is TGCGCCAGCAGCTTGGGAGTTCGGACTAGCTTCGGAAATGAGCAGTTCTTC.

The chain is built from TRBV15 and TRBJ1-5; 10 nucleotides match TRBD1. Germline loops: CDR1 LNHNV, CDR2 YYDKDF (reference sequence). The CDR3 spans 17 residues. J was trimmed by 1 base and V by 3 bases; bases with no gene match: 6. The CDR3 DNA reads TGTGCCACCAGCAGGGGGACAGGGGCGGGGAGCAATCAGCCCCAGCATTTT. Amino acid sequence: CATSRGTGAGSNQPQHF.

The V and J genes are TRBV18 and TRBJ1-2, with TRBD1 matching 7 bases. Germline-derived CDR1 and CDR2 are KGHSH and LQKENI. The J segment lost 7 bases and the V segment lost 1 base, leaving 12 bases of the junction unmatched. The CDR3 contains 16 residues. This CDR3 reads CASSPQGQSTSLGYTF. The CDR3 DNA follows: TGTGCCAGCTCACCACAGGGACAGAGCACTTCACTTGGCTACACCTTC.

This clone was picked up a small number of times. V is TRBV5-6 and J is TRBJ1-1; TRBD1 might be the D (5 bases). The CDR3 spans 13 residues. V lost 7 bases and J 8 bases, leaving 18 bases between the germline ends. Germline-derived CDR1 and CDR2 are SGHDT and YYEEEE. The DNA of the CDR3 is TGTGCCAGCGGACTAGGAGGGGAAGTAGAAGCTTTCTTT. It specifies CASGLGGEVEAFF.

This clone was seen a few times. V and J are TRBV9 and TRBJ2-7; D possibly corresponds to TRBD1 (5 bases). Trimming pared 0 bases from V and 3 bases from J, leaving 13 bases between. Germline V CDR1 and CDR2: SGDLS, YYNGEE. This CDR3 contains 15 residues. CDR3 sequence (DNA): TGTGCCAGCAGCGTAGAAGCAGCCAGGGTCTACGAGCAGTACTTC. This codes for CASSVEAARVYEQYF.

This chain connects TRBV5-4 to TRBJ1-2; 7 bases are a match to TRBD1. Germline CDR1 reads SGHNT; CDR2 reads YYREEE (reference sequence). The CDR3 covers 13 residues. With V trimmed by 3 bases and J by 2 bases, 1 base remained unmatched. The CDR3 coding sequence is TGTGCCAGCAGCTCGGGACAGAACTATGGCTACACCTTC. Translated: CASSSGQNYGYTF.

This clone was observed once. This sequence joins TRBV11-3 and TRBJ1-4; maybe TRBD1 (5 bases). The CDR3 is made up of 13 amino acids. CDR1 SGHNT and CDR2 YENEEA come from the germline V gene. Deletions cut 1 base from V and 12 bases from J, with 12 bases between. The CDR3 nucleotides read TGTGCCAGCAGCTTAGTCTACGGGGGGGAACTGTTTTTT. This gives the protein CASSLVYGGELFF.

The rearrangement uses TRBV30 and TRBJ1-6; possible D gene TRBD1, 5 bases. The CDR3 is 12 residues long. V lost 5 bases, J lost 6 bases, and 8 bases lay in between. The germline CDR1 and CDR2 sequences are GTSNPN and SVGIG (reference sequence). CDR3 protein: CAWSRGNSPLHF. The CDR3 DNA reads TGTGCCTGGTCTAGGGGTAATTCACCCCTCCACTTT.

This sequence joins TRBV5-1 and TRBJ2-7, with 8 bases fitting TRBD1. The CDR3 spans 16 residues. The V segment lost 2 bases and the J segment 1 base; nucleotides outside the gene matches: 8. CDR1 SGHRS and CDR2 YFSETQ come from the germline V gene. This CDR3 is CASSFGGQVISYEQYF. The CDR3 DNA reads TGCGCCAGCAGCTTTGGGGGACAGGTGATTTCCTACGAGCAGTACTTC.

The V call is TRBV18, the J call TRBJ1-6; a possible D gene is TRBD1 (6 bases). This CDR3 region has 18 residues. V shed 2 bases and J shed 2 bases, with 16 bases lying between them. The germline V gene encodes CDR1 KGHSH and CDR2 LQKENI. The CDR3 region is CASSPSDRTPTYNSPLHF. For the CDR3, the DNA is TGTGCCAGCTCACCATCTGACAGGACCCCTACCTATAATTCACCCCTCCACTTT.

The chain employs TRBV4-2 and TRBJ2-7, with 7 nucleotides matching TRBD2. The junction had 7 bases not matched to a gene; V was cut back by 2 bases and J by 0 bases. Germline CDR1 is LGHNA and CDR2 is YNFKEQ. The length of the CDR3 is 16 residues. The CDR3 coding sequence is TGTGCCAGCAGCCAACCCTGGCGGGGGAGCTCCTACGAGCAGTACTTC. Translated: CASSQPWRGSSYEQYF.